This T cell receptor beta chain was recovered during a study of blood T cell repertoires in COVID-19 (dated by TCRdb to 2020 to 2022). About the full investigation: Collaborator samples came from the United States, Italy and Spain and covered acute and convalescent phases of COVID-19. Where available, HLA class I and class II types were obtained from metadata supplied by the sample provider rather than from assay-based typing. The material from the prospective study consisted of cDNA or gDNA derived from T cells, B-cell-depleted T cells, or PBMCs. Deeply sampled blood TCRbeta repertoires from subjects exposed to, actively infected with, or recovered from COVID-19 were included in the dataset. A de-identified subject ID, COVID-19 status, age in years and sex were almost always included in the sample metadata. The repertoires were released in a freely available public database intended as a resource for research on the immune response to SARS-CoV-2. The samples were drawn from two sources: the first 160 participants of the ongoing ImmuneRACE study, and 1,000 to 1,500 subjects contributed by 6 global collaborators. Study-wide conclusions, independent of this receptor: How much clinical and demographic metadata was included differed by source and by participant, and the metadata was provided uncurated.

In the prospective study, participants were roughly 18 to 95 years old, resided in around 25 geographic areas of the United States, and were enrolled through a virtual design. To assign participants to cohorts, the prospective study relied on clinical history that participants themselves reported in a screening survey and a study questionnaire. For ImmuneRACE Cohort 3, a participant was defined as recovered based on two consecutive negative NP/OP PCR tests, clearance by a healthcare professional, or resolution of symptoms. In the prospective study, whole blood, serum and a nasopharyngeal or oropharyngeal swab were collected from each participant by mobile phlebotomists. Prospective study participants could optionally give additional blood draws and questionnaires over an approximately two-month period. Prospective study blood samples were shipped either frozen or at room temperature before DNA extraction.

TCRbeta CDR3 regions were amplified from genomic DNA by means of the immunoSEQ Assay, a bias-controlled multiplex PCR. Per the source publication's procedure: Nucleated cell counts per sample were estimated from amplification of reference gene primers within the assay. To quantify the absolute abundance of each unique TCRbeta CDR3 rearrangement, sequence reads were collapsed and filtered. For each sample, productive Simpson clonality was calculated as the square root of Simpson's diversity index over productive rearrangements. TCRdb provides this immuneACCESS table in a form limited to in-frame rearrangements. Some clones are lacking; in checked studies, under half of them reflect an unresolved V gene, and why the rest are absent is not known. That table gives V, J and clone size, and the DNA gave D and trimming. The sample contains about 180,000 clones, 85% of them found a single time. The ten largest clonotypes hold more than 5.5% of the sample.

Trimming at the junction amounts to 0 bases on V and 4 bases on J, and the germline ends lie 10 bases apart. From a lookup of the germline V gene (reference sequence), CDR1 and CDR2 are SGHNT and YYREEE. The CDR3 runs 14 residues from the cysteine to the phenylalanine. The read is trimmed to its CDR3 DNA, 42 bases read in frame from base 1. A word on this clone: Its antigen target is currently unknown. Per-base qualities were not stored, and no clone one base away is much larger.

The clonotype was recovered from a middle-aged man who had recovered from COVID-19. This receptor chain uses TRBV5-4 and TRBJ1-1; confidence is insufficient to name the D gene. Sequenced input: PBMCs or T cells enriched from blood (not recorded which). CDR3 protein: CASSLAWSGTEAFF. At the DNA level, the sequence is TGTGCCAGCAGCTTGGCCTGGTCGGGCACTGAAGCTTTCTTT.